The present entry profiles one T cell receptor (beta chain) with its context. What it recognizes is unknown. The method was immunoSEQ multiplex PCR; TCRdb's version includes in-frame clones alone and lacks a portion of them. The sample includes under 250,000 clones, around 90% of them seen just once. Trimming left V 6 bases short and J 0 bases short, with 9 bases between. The germline gives CDR1 MNHEY, CDR2 SVGAGI. CDR3 length equals 14 residues. This record belongs to a study of cytomegalovirus exposure and HLA in healthy donors. Study summary: The 95 to 150 validation repertoires, a later analysis reported, used the same platform as the 550 to 800 first-cohort repertoires. Findings and limits, study-wide: Rare TCR sequences dominated, though some public TCRs recurred in many donors. TCR beta chains numbering more than 150 were designated cytomegalovirus-associated.

An approximately 120-subject validation cohort, separate from the roughly 670-subject first cohort, supplied the donors. Sequenced material: PBMCs. The chain uses TRBV6-5 and TRBJ1-3; D may be TRBD1 (6 bases). The TCR comes from a woman aged 18-29 years in good health and CMV-seropositive. CDR3 sequence: CASRQGNSGNTIYF. The CDR3 region has the DNA TGTGCCAGCAGGCAGGGGAACTCTGGAAACACCATATATTTT.